This T cell receptor beta chain came from a study of identical twins. Study outcomes and limitations: Because invariant MAIT and iNKT cells could be present, zero-insertion analyses could be partly confounded. Within twin pairs, the out-of-frame alpha sequences they shared showed excess low generation probability. Cord blood's abundant beta clonotypes had fewer insertions, unlike memory repertoires.

The CDR3 covers 14 residues. With 5 bases removed from V and 0 bases from J, the gap between germline ends came to 11 bases. Germline-derived CDR1 and CDR2 are SGHVS and FQNEAQ. Turning to this clonotype: Its specificity is unknown.

TCRdb called the 5' RACE reads again in MiXCR, with one record for every CDR3 protein. The data show about 660,000 distinct CDR3 sequences, with under 9% seen just once and more than 0.75% held by the top ten. This same sample was also taken into another study, of yellow fever vaccine responses in identical twins.

The gene calls are TRBV7-8 and TRBJ2-7; D unresolved. The sequenced material came from PBMCs. The receptor comes from a woman in her late teens or twenties in good health. CDR3 protein: CASSLRRISYEQYF. CDR3 coding DNA: TGTGCCAGCAGCCTAAGACGGATCTCCTACGAGCAGTACTTC.